This T cell receptor (beta chain) is drawn from a study of cytomegalovirus exposure and HLA in healthy donors. Researchers ran the PCR with 60 Vbeta and 13 Jbeta primers. TCRdb's table, derived via immunoSEQ multiplex PCR, lists solely in-frame clones and lacks some. The sample shows 120,000 to 150,000 clones, around 82% of them seen only once. The donors comprised healthy bone marrow donors. General study points: More clonal expansion characterized HLA-associated TCR beta chains than equally common others in a later analysis. It was assumed in the presence/absence analyses that sequencing depth was roughly uniform across donors. Reports showed the classifier diagnosing cytomegalovirus status with high specificity and sensitivity.

The CDR3 loop spans 13 amino acids. Deletions cut 3 bases from V and 4 bases from J, with 9 bases between. The germline V gene encodes CDR1 LNHDA and CDR2 SQIVND (reference sequence). This clone was observed once. Its antigen is as yet unknown. This clonotype was sampled from a woman between 40 and 55 years old in good health and CMV-seropositive. Sequencing used PBMCs. The chain employs TRBV19 and TRBJ2-5, with D perhaps matching TRBD2 (5 bases). The CDR3 nucleotides are TGTGCCAGTAGTATTCTGGGAGTAGAGACCCAGTACTTC. This codes for CASSILGVETQYF.